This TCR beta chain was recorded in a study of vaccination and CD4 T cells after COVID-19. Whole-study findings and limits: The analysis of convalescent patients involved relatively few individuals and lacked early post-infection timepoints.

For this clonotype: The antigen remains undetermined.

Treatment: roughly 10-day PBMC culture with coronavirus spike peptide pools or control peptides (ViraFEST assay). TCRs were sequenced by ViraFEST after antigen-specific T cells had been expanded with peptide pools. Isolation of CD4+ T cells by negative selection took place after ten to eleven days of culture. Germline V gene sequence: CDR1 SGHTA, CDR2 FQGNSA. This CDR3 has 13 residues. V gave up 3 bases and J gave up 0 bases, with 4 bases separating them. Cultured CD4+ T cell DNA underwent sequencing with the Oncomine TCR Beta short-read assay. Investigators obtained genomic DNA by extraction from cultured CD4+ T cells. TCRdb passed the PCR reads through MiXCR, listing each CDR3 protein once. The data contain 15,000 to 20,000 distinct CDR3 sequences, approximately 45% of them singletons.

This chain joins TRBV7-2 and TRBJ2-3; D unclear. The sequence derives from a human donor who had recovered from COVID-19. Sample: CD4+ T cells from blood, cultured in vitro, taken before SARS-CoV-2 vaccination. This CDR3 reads CASSFQSTDTQYF. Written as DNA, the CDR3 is TGTGCCAGCAGCTTTCAGAGCACAGATACGCAGTATTTT.